The TCR beta chain under discussion was sequenced for a study of OX40 agonist ivuxolimab in advanced cancers. At the level of the study: Patients were dosed with the agonistic anti-OX40 (CD134) antibody ivuxolimab. Three partial responders included one hepatocellular carcinoma patient and two cutaneous melanoma patients. Findings and caveats of the study: Expanded clones tended on average to be more numerous among CD8+ T cells than CD4+.

Patients were excluded for autoimmune disease history or systemic immunosuppression. Assay: immunoSEQ multiplex PCR; the TCRdb copy retains only in-frame clones and omits some. The table lists around 100,000 clones, about 87% of them singletons. This clone has only a few counts. The antigen remains unidentified. The CDR3 spans 14 residues. V was pared by 2 bases and J by 0 bases, with 2 bases between. CDR1 is SEHNR, CDR2 FQNEAQ, per germline (reference sequence). Sequencing was performed on CD4+ or CD8+ T cells sorted from blood, taken in a trial of the OX40 agonist ivuxolimab. The receptor was isolated from an adult with an advanced solid tumor such as melanoma, head and neck, liver or kidney cancer. This chain connects TRBV7-9 to TRBJ2-6; D call uncertain. The CDR3 DNA reads as TGTGCCAGCAGCTTAATCTCTGGGGCCAACGTCCTGACTTTC. It specifies CASSLISGANVLTF.